Detailed here is one T cell receptor beta chain. The CDR3 spans 14 residues. CDR1 and CDR2 (germline): SQVTM, ANQGSEA. With 1 base removed from V and 4 bases from J, the gap between germline ends came to 13 bases. The source of the sample is a study of blood T cell repertoires in COVID-19. Study details: Sites in the United States, Italy and Spain provided acute and convalescent COVID-19 samples. In each case, the material was cDNA or gDNA derived from T cells, B-cell-depleted T cells, or PBMCs.

In the authors' workflow: Reference gene primer amplification gave estimated nucleated cell counts. Some clones are missing from TCRdb's copy, which holds only in-frame ones; the method was immunoSEQ multiplex PCR. That table is the source of V, J and clone size, and D and trimming were worked out from the DNA. This repertoire shows around 100,000 clones, more than 75% found once; its top ten account for about 9.9%. Sequencing was done on a sample of peripheral blood. J is TRBJ1-1 and V is TRBV29-1; D ambiguous. This clonotype was obtained from a woman aged 25-40 years with acute or convalescent COVID-19. CDR3: CSVEARWRITEAFF. Here the CDR3 DNA reads TGCAGCGTTGAAGCTCGGTGGCGGATCACTGAAGCTTTCTTT. Drawing the rest from reference TRBV29-1 and TRBJ1-1, the complete variable domain is SAVISQKPSRDICQRGTSLTIQCQVDSQVTMMFWYRQQPGQSLTLIATANQGSEATYESGFVIDKFPISRPNLTFSTLTVSNMSPEDSSIYLCSVEARWRITEAFFGQGTRLTVV.